The next 22 T cell receptor beta chains were all read from a single sample in a study of blood T cell repertoires in COVID-19. Profiled with immunoSEQ multiplex PCR; TCRdb holds only in-frame clones, not every one. The sample includes around 80,000 clones, approximately 80% seen only once; the top ten take 4.5% to 5.5%. The sample taken for sequencing was peripheral blood. These TCRs come from a woman in her 70s with acute or convalescent COVID-19.

The CDR3 DNA reads TGTGCCAGTAGTACCCAATCTACAGGGGGCCGCTTCTACGAGCAGTACTTC. It codes for CASSTQSTGGRFYEQYF. The chain has TRBV19 and TRBJ2-7; 9 positions match TRBD1. Trimming at V came to 4 bases and at J to 3 bases, leaving 13 bases not matched to a gene. Germline CDR1 reads LNHDA; CDR2 reads SQIVND (reference sequence). The CDR3 loop spans 17 amino acids.

This rearrangement joins TRBV5-8 to TRBJ2-7; TRBD2 agrees at 9 bases. The germline V gene encodes CDR1 SGHTS and CDR2 YDEGEE. The CDR3 has 17 amino acids. Germline trimming cut 1 base from V and 5 bases from J; bases unmatched to any gene: 13. CDR3 region: CASSLRVGLAGKDEQYF. CDR3 DNA sequence: TGTGCCAGCAGCTTGAGGGTGGGGCTAGCGGGGAAGGACGAGCAGTACTTC.

The V gene is TRBV6-2 or TRBV6-3, the J gene TRBJ2-6; D perhaps matches TRBD1 (7 bases). In germline, CDR1 is MNHEY, CDR2 SVGEGT. The V end lost 5 bases, the J end lost 9 bases, and 14 bases lay between the germline ends. The CDR3 runs 14 residues. In DNA form, the CDR3 reads TGTGCCAGCAGTCGAAACAGGGGAGGCAACGTCCTGACTTTC. Its protein product is CASSRNRGGNVLTF.

The chain couples TRBV3-1 (or the pseudogene TRBV3-2) to TRBJ2-1, with TRBD1 matching 7 bases. After removal of 0 bases from V and 4 bases from J, the junction contained 6 bases not matched to a gene. Germline V lookup: CDR1 LGHDT, CDR2 YNNKEL (reference sequence). This CDR3 has 16 amino acids. In DNA, the CDR3 is TGTGCCAGCAGCCAAGAGCCCGCACAGGGGTACAATGAGCAGTTCTTC. It specifies CASSQEPAQGYNEQFF.

The chain's CDR3 is CASTEGQGPPETQYF. DNA for the CDR3: TGTGCCAGCACGGAGGGGCAGGGACCCCCAGAGACCCAGTACTTC. This chain links TRBV9 with TRBJ2-5, with D tentatively TRBD2 (6 bases). The germline V gene has CDR1 SGDLS and CDR2 YYNGEE. V was pared by 6 bases and J by 4 bases, with 19 bases between. The CDR3 is made up of 15 amino acids.

This chain uses TRBV11-1 with TRBJ1-1; 7 nucleotides agree with TRBD1. V was clipped by 5 bases and J by 0 bases; unmatched bases: 6. Germline assignment: CDR1 SGHAT and CDR2 FQDESV (reference sequence). This CDR3 is 15 amino acids long. Here the CDR3 DNA reads TGTGCCAGCAGCGGAGGGACAGCTATGAACACTGAAGCTTTCTTT. It yields the protein CASSGGTAMNTEAFF. Combining the CDR3 with reference TRBV11-1 and TRBJ1-1 gives the whole variable domain EAEVAQSPRYKITEKSQAVAFWCDPISGHATLYWYRQILGQGPELLVQFQDESVVDDSQLPKDRFSAERLKGVDSTLKIQPAELGDSAMYLCASSGGTAMNTEAFFGQGTRLTVV.

The CDR3 DNA sequence: TGTGCCAGCAACATCATGACAGGGGGCACTGAAGCTTTCTTT. The encoded protein is CASNIMTGGTEAFF. The chain employs TRBV11-2 and TRBJ1-1, with 9 bases matching TRBD1. The CDR3 has 14 amino acids. Germline V gene data show CDR1 as SGHAT and CDR2 as FQNNGV. V lost 7 bases and J lost 4; bases outside the gene matches: 7. Full variable domain (rest looked up from reference TRBV11-2 and TRBJ1-1): EAGVAQSPRYKIIEKRQSVAFWCNPISGHATLYWYQQILGQGPKLLIQFQNNGVVDDSQLPKDRFSAERLKGVDSTLKIQPAKLEDSAVYLCASNIMTGGTEAFFGQGTRLTVV.

The chain carries TRBV5-8 and TRBJ1-4; TRBD1 might be the D (5 bases). CDR1 and CDR2 from the germline V gene are SGHTS and YDEGEE. The CDR3 is 16 residues long. Trimming removed 0 bases from V and 7 bases from J, with 16 bases in between. CDR3 sequence reads: CASSLGAGQIGEKLFF. The DNA for the CDR3 is TGTGCCAGCAGCTTGGGAGCCGGACAAATAGGTGAAAAACTGTTTTTT.

The chain combines TRBV25-1 with TRBJ1-4; no firm D call. The CDR3 sequence is 14 residues long. Germline V gene data show CDR1 as MGHDK and CDR2 as SYGVNS. The ends were cut back, 3 bases at V and 0 bases at J, with 5 bases in the middle. The CDR3 sequence: CASSDTATNEKLFF. The CDR3 DNA reads as TGTGCCAGCAGTGACACAGCAACTAATGAAAAACTGTTTTTT.

The chain recombines TRBV6-6 with TRBJ1-1; TRBD1 agrees at 8 bases. The V gene's germline CDR1 is MNHNY and CDR2 SVGAGI (reference sequence). V gave up 0 bases and J gave up 6 bases; unmatched junction bases: 9. There are 16 residues in the CDR3. In nucleotides, the CDR3 is TGTGCCAGCAGTTACTCTACAGGGGGTGGGGTGGCTGAAGCTTTCTTT. Protein product: CASSYSTGGGVAEAFF.

This clone occurred once. The rearrangement joins TRBV19 to TRBJ2-3; the match to TRBD1 covers 10 bases. The CDR3 sequence is 16 residues long. Germline V lookup: CDR1 LNHDA, CDR2 SQIVND (reference sequence). J gave up 0 bases and V 7 bases, and 7 bases lay outside the gene matches. CDR3 DNA sequence: TGTGCCAGTACCCTAGGACAGGGGGGGAGCACAGATACGCAGTATTTT. Amino acid sequence: CASTLGQGGSTDTQYF.

The CDR3 sequence is CASERADTQYF. In DNA, the CDR3 is TGTGCCAGTGAGCGGGCAGATACGCAGTATTTT. This chain uses TRBV19 with TRBJ2-3; a weak D match, TRBD2 (6 bases). Per germline, CDR1 LNHDA and CDR2 SQIVND (reference sequence). Deletions cut 8 bases from V and 4 bases from J, with 7 bases between. CDR3 length equals 11 residues.

V is TRBV6-2 or TRBV6-3 and J is TRBJ1-2, with D uncertain. CDR1 MNHEY and CDR2 SVGEGT come from the germline V gene. The CDR3 has 15 amino acids. V lost 5 bases to trimming and J lost 6 bases, with 19 bases between them. The CDR3 DNA follows: TGTGCCAGCAGTGACCTCCGAGGTATTTTTAATGGCTACACCTTC. Its protein product is CASSDLRGIFNGYTF.

The chain links TRBV12-3 or TRBV12-4 to TRBJ1-1; D unresolved. The CDR3 totals 12 residues. The ends were cut back, 5 bases at V and 3 bases at J, with 7 bases in the middle. The CDR3 DNA follows: TGTGCCAGCAGTCCACTCTACACTGAAGCTTTCTTT. Amino acid sequence: CASSPLYTEAFF.

The chain carries TRBV7-9 and TRBJ1-4; 8 nucleotides align to TRBD1. The germline gives CDR1 SEHNR, CDR2 FQNEAQ (reference sequence). The V segment lost 6 bases and the J segment 5 bases; nucleotides outside the gene matches: 8. CDR3 length: 15 amino acids. The DNA of the CDR3 is TGTGCCAGCAGTGCCCCAGGGGGCCCAAATGAAAAACTGTTTTTT. As protein: CASSAPGGPNEKLFF.

The CDR3 sequence is CASTGGYASPLHF. The DNA for the CDR3 is TGTGCCAGCACAGGGGGCTACGCTTCACCCCTCCACTTT. The chain is built from TRBV19 and TRBJ1-6; 9 nucleotides match TRBD1. V lost 9 bases and J lost 9; bases outside the gene matches: 6. This CDR3 contains 13 residues. CDR1 and CDR2 from the germline V gene are LNHDA and SQIVND (reference sequence).

The DNA of the CDR3 is TGTGCCAGCAGTCTCAGGGGTTTGCCCTACGAGCAGTACTTC. Protein: CASSLRGLPYEQYF. The rearrangement links TRBV6-6 to TRBJ2-7; TRBD1 is a possible D gene (6 bases). This CDR3 spans 14 amino acids. The V gene lost 5 bases and the J gene lost 2 bases, with 13 bases spanning the gap. The germline V gene has CDR1 MNHNY and CDR2 SVGAGI (reference sequence).

The chain joins TRBV7-2 to TRBJ2-7; 10 bases match TRBD2. The CDR3 runs 14 residues. Germline CDR1 SGHTA, CDR2 FQGNSA. With V trimmed by 0 bases and J by 5 bases, 1 base remained unmatched. In nucleotides, the CDR3 is TGTGCCAGCAGCTTAGCCGGGACTAGCGACGAGCAGTACTTC. It codes for CASSLAGTSDEQYF.

This chain uses TRBV2 with TRBJ1-1, with D unclear. Trimming shortened V by 4 bases and J by 2 bases, and 11 bases separated the two germline ends. The germline gives CDR1 SNHLY, CDR2 FYNNEI. This CDR3 is built from 14 residues. The CDR3 nucleotides read TGTGCCAGCAGTGGAACCGGGGTCAACACTGAAGCTTTCTTT. Amino acids: CASSGTGVNTEAFF.

The genes are TRBV4-1 and TRBJ1-2; weak D call: TRBD1 (5 bases). Trimming cost V 6 bases and J 8 bases, with 22 bases left between them. Germline V lookup: CDR1 MGHRA, CDR2 YSYEKL. CDR3 size: 15 residues. CDR3 residues: CASSHIRGVGEGYTF. The CDR3 region has the DNA TGCGCCAGCAGTCATATTCGGGGGGTCGGAGAGGGCTACACCTTC.

The chain is built from TRBV6-5 and TRBJ2-7; 8 bases align to TRBD1. The CDR3 is 15 amino acids. J lost 0 bases, V lost 7 bases, and 8 bases had no gene match. Looked up from germline, CDR1 is MNHEY and CDR2 is SVGAGI. CDR3 sequence (DNA): TGTGCCAGCACCACCGGACAGGGAGCCTCCTACGAGCAGTACTTC. As protein: CASTTGQGASYEQYF.

This clone was recorded once. DNA of the CDR3: TGTGCCAGCAGCTTAGACGCGGGGGGACTCACCGTAGATACGCAGTATTTT. This sequence encodes CASSLDAGGLTVDTQYF. This sequence joins TRBV7-6 and TRBJ2-3; 8 bases agree with TRBD2. Germline loops: CDR1 SGHVS, CDR2 FNYEAQ. J gave up 5 bases and V 1 base, and 11 bases lay outside the gene matches. The CDR3 contains 17 residues. Full variable domain (outside the CDR3, taken from reference TRBV7-6 and TRBJ2-3): GAGVSQSPRYKVTKRGQDVALRCDPISGHVSLYWYRQALGQGPEFLTYFNYEAQQDKSGLPNDRFSAERPEGSISTLTIQRTEQRDSAMYRCASSLDAGGLTVDTQYFGPGTRLTVL.